This record covers a single T cell receptor (beta chain). Its antigen is not known. The PCR ran on 60 Vbeta and 13 Jbeta primers. Generated by immunoSEQ multiplex PCR, the TCRdb table keeps only in-frame clones and is missing some. The sample consists of over 100,000 clones, about 74% of them appearing once. This sample was included in a study of cytomegalovirus exposure and HLA in healthy donors. Overall study findings and caveats: The productive fraction for most TCR beta V segments was about 87% or about 30% in an earlier analysis. Common viral pathogens (according to a later analysis) appeared linked to several of the most significant clusters.

The CDR3 covers 15 residues. V lost 5 bases and J lost 5; bases outside the gene matches: 7. Looked up from germline, CDR1 is MDHEN and CDR2 is SYDVKM. The receptor's source is a male donor in good health and CMV-seropositive. The chain employs TRBV28 and TRBJ1-5; 9 bases line up with TRBD1. The sample comprised PBMCs. Here the CDR3 reads CASSGPGQGYQPQHF. Here the CDR3 DNA reads TGTGCCAGCAGTGGGCCGGGACAGGGATATCAGCCCCAGCATTTT.